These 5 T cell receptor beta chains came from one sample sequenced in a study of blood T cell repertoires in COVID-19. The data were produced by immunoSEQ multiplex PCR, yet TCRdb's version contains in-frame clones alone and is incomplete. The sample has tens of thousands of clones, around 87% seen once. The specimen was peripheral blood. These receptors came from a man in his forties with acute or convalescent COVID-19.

DNA for the CDR3: TGTGCCAGCAGCCCGGATCTAGCCCCAGAGACCCAGTACTTC. It encodes CASSPDLAPETQYF. The V gene is TRBV7-6, the J gene TRBJ2-5, with D perhaps TRBD2 (5 bases). This CDR3 contains 14 residues. Trimming shortened V by 5 bases and J by 4 bases, and 14 bases separated the two germline ends. Germline values: CDR1 SGHVS, CDR2 FNYEAQ.

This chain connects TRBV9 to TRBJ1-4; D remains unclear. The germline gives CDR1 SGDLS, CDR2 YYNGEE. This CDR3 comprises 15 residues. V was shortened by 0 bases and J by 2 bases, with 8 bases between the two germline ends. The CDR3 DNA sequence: TGTGCCAGCAGCGTAGCGGGGTCCACTAATGAAAAACTGTTTTTT. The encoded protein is CASSVAGSTNEKLFF.

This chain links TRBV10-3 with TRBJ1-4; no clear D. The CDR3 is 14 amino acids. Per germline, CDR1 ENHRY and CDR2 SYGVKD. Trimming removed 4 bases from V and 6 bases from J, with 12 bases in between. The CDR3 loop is CAISGGGYDEKLFF. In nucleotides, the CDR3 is TGTGCCATCAGTGGTGGCGGGTATGATGAAAAACTGTTTTTT.

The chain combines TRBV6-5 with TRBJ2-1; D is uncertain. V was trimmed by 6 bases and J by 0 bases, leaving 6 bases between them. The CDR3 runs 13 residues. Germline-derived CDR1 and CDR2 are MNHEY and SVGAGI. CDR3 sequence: CASRGYSYNEQFF. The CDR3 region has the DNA TGTGCCAGCAGGGGCTACTCCTACAATGAGCAGTTCTTC.

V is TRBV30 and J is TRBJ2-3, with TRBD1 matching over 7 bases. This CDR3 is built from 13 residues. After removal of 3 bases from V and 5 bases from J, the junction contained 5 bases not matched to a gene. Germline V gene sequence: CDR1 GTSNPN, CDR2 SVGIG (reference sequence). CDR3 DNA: TGTGCCTGGAGGCGGACAGGCGGAGATACGCAGTATTTT. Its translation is CAWRRTGGDTQYF.